This T cell receptor beta chain was retrieved from a study of T cells after yellow fever vaccination. Study conclusions and caveats: FACS-sorted repertoires could harbor abundant contaminating bulk-population clonotypes.

They built TCR cDNA with 5'RACE template switching, a step that put in a universal primer site and UMIs. MiXCR, applied by TCRdb to the 5' RACE reads, yields one record per CDR3 protein. This sample yields just over 250,000 distinct CDR3 sequences, of which about 5.2% are seen a single time; 2.5% to 4% belongs to the top ten. Ten or more counts support this clonotype. Its antigen remains unknown. Specimen: CD4+ T cells sorted from PBMCs, collected on the day of the yellow fever booster vaccination. The sequence was collected from a man between 18 and 35 years old who received the YFV17D yellow fever vaccine.

The chain's CDR3 is CSARRSGRNGELFF. CDR3 bases: TGCAGTGCTAGGCGGTCCGGACGGAACGGGGAGCTGTTTTTT. The chain uses TRBV20-1 and TRBJ2-2; D gene unclear. Deletions cut 3 bases from V and 7 bases from J, with 15 bases between. The CDR3 runs 14 residues. Per germline, CDR1 DFQATT and CDR2 SNEGSKA (reference sequence).